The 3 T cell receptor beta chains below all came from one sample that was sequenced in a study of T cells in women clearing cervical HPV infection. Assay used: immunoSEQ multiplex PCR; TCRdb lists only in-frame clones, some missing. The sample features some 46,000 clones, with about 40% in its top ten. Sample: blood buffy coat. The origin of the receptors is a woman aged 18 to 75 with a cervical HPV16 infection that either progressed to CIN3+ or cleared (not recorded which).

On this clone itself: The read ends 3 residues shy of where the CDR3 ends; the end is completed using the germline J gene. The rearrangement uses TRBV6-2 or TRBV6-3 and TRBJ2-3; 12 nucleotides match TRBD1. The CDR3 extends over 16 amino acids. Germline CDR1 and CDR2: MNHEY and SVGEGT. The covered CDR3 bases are TGTGCCAGCAGCCCAGCCGGGACAGGGGGCCGACAGCCG. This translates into CASSPAGTGGRQP. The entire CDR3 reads CASSPAGTGGRQPQYF.

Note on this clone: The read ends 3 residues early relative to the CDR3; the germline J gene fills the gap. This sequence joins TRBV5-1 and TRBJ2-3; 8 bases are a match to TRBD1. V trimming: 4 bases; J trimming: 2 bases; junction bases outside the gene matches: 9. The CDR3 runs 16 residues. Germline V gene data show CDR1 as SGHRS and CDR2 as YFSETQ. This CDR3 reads CASSIMTGDITDTQYF. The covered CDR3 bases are TGCGCCAGCAGCATAATGACAGGGGATATCACAGATACG.

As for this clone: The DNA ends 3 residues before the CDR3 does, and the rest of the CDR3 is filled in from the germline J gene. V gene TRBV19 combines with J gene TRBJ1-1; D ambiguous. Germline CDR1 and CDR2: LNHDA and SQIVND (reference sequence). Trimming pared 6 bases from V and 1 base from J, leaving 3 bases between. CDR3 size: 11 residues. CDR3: CASSSNTEAFF. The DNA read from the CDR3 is TGTGCCAGTAGCTCGAACACTGAA. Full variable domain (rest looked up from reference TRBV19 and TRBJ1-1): DGGITQSPKYLFRKEGQNVTLSCEQNLNHDAMYWYRQDPGQGLRLIYYSQIVNDFQKGDIAEGYSVSREKKESFPLTVTSAQKNPTAFYLCASSSNTEAFFGQGTRLTVV.